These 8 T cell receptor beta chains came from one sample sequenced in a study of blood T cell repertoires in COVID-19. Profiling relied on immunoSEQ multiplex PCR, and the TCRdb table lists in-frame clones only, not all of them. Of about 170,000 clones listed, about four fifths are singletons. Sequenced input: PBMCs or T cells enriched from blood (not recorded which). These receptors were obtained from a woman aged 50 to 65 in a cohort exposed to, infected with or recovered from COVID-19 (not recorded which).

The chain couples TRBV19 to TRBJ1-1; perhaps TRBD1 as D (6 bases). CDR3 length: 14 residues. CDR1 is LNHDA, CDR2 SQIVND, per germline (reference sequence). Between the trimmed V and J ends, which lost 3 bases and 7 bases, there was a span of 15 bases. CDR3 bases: TGTGCCAGTAGTATGGGGGCGGAGGCGGTTGAAGCTTTCTTT. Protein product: CASSMGAEAVEAFF.

Here the CDR3 DNA reads TGTGCTAGCTCCAAGATGGGGGAGGGCCACACCGGGGAGCTGTTTTTT. It specifies CASSKMGEGHTGELFF. The chain couples TRBV7-7 to TRBJ2-2; the match to TRBD2 covers 7 bases. Germline V gives CDR1 SSHAT, CDR2 FNYEAQ (reference sequence). The CDR3 is made up of 16 amino acids.

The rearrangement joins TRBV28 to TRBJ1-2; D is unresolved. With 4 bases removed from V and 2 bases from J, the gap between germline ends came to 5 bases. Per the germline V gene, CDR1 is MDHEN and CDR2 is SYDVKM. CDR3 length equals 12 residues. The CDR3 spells CASSYKNYGYTF. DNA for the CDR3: TGTGCCAGCAGTTACAAGAACTATGGCTACACCTTC.

CDR3 region: CASSGRTPGSYEQYF. The CDR3 region has the DNA TGTGCCAGCAGTGGGAGGACGCCGGGCTCCTACGAGCAGTACTTC. The chain joins TRBV2 to TRBJ2-7, with a possible D match to TRBD2 (5 bases). Trimming left V 4 bases short and J 0 bases short, with 13 bases between. Germline lookup yields CDR1 SNHLY and CDR2 FYNNEI. This CDR3 is built from 15 residues.

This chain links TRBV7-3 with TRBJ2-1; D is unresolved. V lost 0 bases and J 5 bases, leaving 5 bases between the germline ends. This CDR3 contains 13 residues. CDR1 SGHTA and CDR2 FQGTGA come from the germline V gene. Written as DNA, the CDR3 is TGTGCCAGCAGCTTAACTGGAGACAATGAGCAGTTCTTC. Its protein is CASSLTGDNEQFF.

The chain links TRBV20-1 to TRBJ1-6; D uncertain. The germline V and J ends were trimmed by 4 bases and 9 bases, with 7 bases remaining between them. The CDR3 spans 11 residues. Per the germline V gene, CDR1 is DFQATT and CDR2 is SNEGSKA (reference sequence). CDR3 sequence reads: CSAKAGSPLHF. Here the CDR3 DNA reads TGCAGTGCTAAGGCGGGTTCACCCCTCCACTTT.

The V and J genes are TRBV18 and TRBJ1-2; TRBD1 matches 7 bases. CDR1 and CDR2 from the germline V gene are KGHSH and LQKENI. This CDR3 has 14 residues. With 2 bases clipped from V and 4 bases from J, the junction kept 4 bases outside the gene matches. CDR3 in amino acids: CASSPDRAGYGYTF. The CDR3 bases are TGTGCCAGCTCACCAGACAGGGCGGGCTATGGCTACACCTTC.

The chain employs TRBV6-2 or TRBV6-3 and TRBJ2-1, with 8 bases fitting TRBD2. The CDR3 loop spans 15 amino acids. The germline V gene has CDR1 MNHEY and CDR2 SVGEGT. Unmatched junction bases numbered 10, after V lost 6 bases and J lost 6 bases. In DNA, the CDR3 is TGTGCCAGCAGCATGGCAAGCGGGAGCGTCAATGAGCAGTTCTTC. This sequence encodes CASSMASGSVNEQFF.